This T cell receptor (beta chain) stems from a study of low-dose radiotherapy and immunotherapy resistance in tumors. The time point was: before trial treatment. The presence of advanced solid tumors lacking tumor-infiltrating lymphocytes characterized eligible patients. This clonotype appeared many times. The CDR3 has 15 amino acids. Trimming removed 0 bases from V and 4 bases from J, with 14 bases in between. Looked up from germline, CDR1 is SGDLS and CDR2 is YYNGEE. cDNA synthesis used a TRAV/TRBV-specific primer set for both chains. Amplification, which lasted 15 to 20 PCR cycles, used a constant-region primer and V-primer adapter to amplify TCRs. TCRdb analysed the reads with MiXCR anew, one entry per CDR3 protein. The data show under 90,000 distinct CDR3 sequences, roughly 19% seen once.

The sequencing used PBMCs, collected before treatment. This TCR was sampled from a male donor with prostate cancer. The chain recombines TRBV9 with TRBJ2-7, with D possibly TRBD2 on 7 matching bases. The CDR3 sequence: CASSVEGGGGYEQYF. The DNA of the CDR3 is TGTGCCAGCAGCGTAGAGGGGGGGGGAGGGTACGAGCAGTACTTC.